This T cell receptor beta chain was documented in a study of human T cells and chemical hapten exposure (dated by TCRdb to about 2021). Regarding the research as a whole: For sensitization, 2% DPC in acetone was applied to a roughly 2 cm by roughly 2 cm area of upper inner arm skin. Throughout the approximately 26-week study period, patients were also given weekly therapeutic DPC doses on the scalp. Patch tests used Finn chambers with 0.01% DPC on the upper back, scored after 6 days by International Contact Dermatitis Research Group standards. Most of the patients in the cohort were female, and the cohort covered alopecia areata with under or over 50% scalp involvement, alopecia totalis and alopecia universalis. Libraries were pooled for sequencing, and variation in per-sample TCR yields was attributed mainly to small differences in library volumes within the pool. The study tracked peripheral blood TCR repertoire changes in vivo during primary and secondary sensitization to the hapten diphenylcyclopropenone (DPC) in alopecia patients. Patient blood was sampled pre-sensitization (week 0) and at 2, 6 and about 24 weeks after DPC sensitization. Approximately 30 alopecia patients provided blood for TCR sequencing at one to four time points (pre-sensitization, 2, 6 and 24 weeks). Results the study describes overall, beyond this receptor: Patch test score was positively correlated with the number of PT1 expanded TCRs, with significance at thresholds 8, 16 and 32 but not at 4. Expanded TCRs formed significantly more large CDR3 similarity clusters than pre-sensitization or healthy control sets, consistent with antigen-driven responses. DPC sensitization did not change how many TCRs were above 1 in 1000 frequency, and no evidence was found of alterations in global repertoire structure. Repeated subsampling changed both the strength of the expansion versus patch-test correlation and the threshold at which that correlation became significant. Because every patient had alopecia, a presumed autoimmune disease, the patients' immune response might differ from that of healthy individuals.

The V end loses 4 bases and the J end loses 6 bases, and a stretch of 18 bases separates them. CDR1 MGHRA and CDR2 YSYEKL were looked up in the germline V gene. From cysteine to phenylalanine, the CDR3 is 16 amino acids long. Only CDR3 DNA is held: 48 bases, read in frame from base 1. Receptors were amplified or captured by RACE. Sequenced on a NextSeq 500. During library preparation, unique molecular identifiers were attached to individual cDNA molecules so that TCRs could be counted quantitatively and reproducibly. For every blood RNA sample, sequencing covered both the TCR alpha and TCR beta chains. Processing in the source paper ran as follows. Samples had a median of about 96,000 TCRs, with a range from about 23,224 to 690,600. The Decombinator software suite was used to annotate V, J and CDR3 in the TCR reads. For the PS versus PT1 abundance plots, all samples were subsampled to the same number of TCRs (28,000). TCRs were defined as expanded if absent before sensitization and observed at least eight times at the 2-week time point. The public reads were quality trimmed at Q25 with fastp and then assembled into clones with MiXCR by TCRdb, keeping productive beta chains. Each CDR3 protein gets just one entry, which takes the most common genes and DNA from the rows behind it. These V and J calls derive from TCRdb rather than the authors' analysis. Present in this sample are about 270,000 distinct CDR3 sequences, around 7% of which were seen just once. About 1.2% of the sample comes from the top ten.

In its sample, this clonotype was seen many times. Its antigen is currently not known. Per-nucleotide qualities are absent, and no much larger clonotype sits a single base away. The label giving this sample's time point can be read as: pre-sensitization, week 0. The treatment or condition label for this specimen denotes: therapeutic diphenylcyclopropenone sensitization with weekly scalp DPC. Blood at each patch-test visit was drawn before the patch test was applied. Eligible patients were aged 18 to 70, diagnosed with alopecia, deemed suitable for DPC therapy, and excluded if pregnant. Unfractionated whole blood was collected in Tempus Blood RNA tubes, and total RNA was extracted from that blood.

This clonotype was obtained from a man between 18 and 29 years old with alopecia areata. Some clones in this sample may be carry-over from other donors' samples. The V gene is TRBV4-1 and the J gene is TRBJ2-2; no D gene call is confident. Sequenced here: whole blood, sampled in connection with sensitization to the hapten diphenylcyclopropenone (DPC). In nucleotides, the sequence is TGCGCCAGCAGCCGGCTTATTCTCTTAGAGGCCGGGGAGCTGTTTTTT. This translates into CASSRLILLEAGELFF.